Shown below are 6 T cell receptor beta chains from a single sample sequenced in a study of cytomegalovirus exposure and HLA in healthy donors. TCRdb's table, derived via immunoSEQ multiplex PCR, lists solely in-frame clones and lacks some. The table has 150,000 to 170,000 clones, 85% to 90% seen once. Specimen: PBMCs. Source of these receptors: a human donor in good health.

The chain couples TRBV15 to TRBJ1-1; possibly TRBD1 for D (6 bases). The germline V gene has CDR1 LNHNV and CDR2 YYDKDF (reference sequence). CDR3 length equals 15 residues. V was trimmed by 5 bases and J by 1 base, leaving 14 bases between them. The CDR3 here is CATSQVQGWNTEAFF. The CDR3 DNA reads TGTGCCACCAGCCAGGTACAGGGATGGAACACTGAAGCTTTCTTT. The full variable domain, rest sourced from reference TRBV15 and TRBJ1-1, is DAMVIQNPRYQVTQFGKPVTLSCSQTLNHNVMYWYQQKSSQAPKLLFHYYDKDFNNEADTPDNFQSRRPNTSFCFLDIRSPGLGDTAMYLCATSQVQGWNTEAFFGQGTRLTVV.

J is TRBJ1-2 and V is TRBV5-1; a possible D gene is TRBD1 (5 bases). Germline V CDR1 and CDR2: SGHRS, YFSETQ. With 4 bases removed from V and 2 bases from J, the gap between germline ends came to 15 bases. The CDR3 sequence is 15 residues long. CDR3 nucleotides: TGCGCCAGCAGCCCTGGGGCACCGAGGAACTATGGCTACACCTTC. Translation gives CASSPGAPRNYGYTF.

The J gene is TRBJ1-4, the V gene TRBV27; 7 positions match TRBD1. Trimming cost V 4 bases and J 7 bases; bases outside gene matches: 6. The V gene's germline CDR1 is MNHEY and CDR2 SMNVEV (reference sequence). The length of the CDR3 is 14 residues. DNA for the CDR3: TGTGCCAGCAGTTCCAGGGGGGTGGGTGAAAAACTGTTTTTT. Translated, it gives CASSSRGVGEKLFF.

CDR3 sequence reads: CASSPPGGYEQYF. In DNA form, the CDR3 reads TGTGCCAGCAGCCCACCAGGGGGCTACGAGCAGTACTTC. The rearrangement joins TRBV7-2 to TRBJ2-7; 7 bases line up with TRBD1. The CDR3 contains 13 residues. The V gene's germline CDR1 is SGHTA and CDR2 FQGNSA. With 5 bases clipped from V and 3 bases from J, the junction kept 4 bases outside the gene matches.

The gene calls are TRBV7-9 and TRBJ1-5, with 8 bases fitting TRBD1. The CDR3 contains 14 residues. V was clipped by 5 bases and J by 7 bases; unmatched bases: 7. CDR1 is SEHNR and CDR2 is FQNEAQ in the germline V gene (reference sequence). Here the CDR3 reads CASSQGAVRQPQHF. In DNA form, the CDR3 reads TGTGCCAGCAGCCAGGGGGCAGTCCGGCAGCCCCAGCATTTT.

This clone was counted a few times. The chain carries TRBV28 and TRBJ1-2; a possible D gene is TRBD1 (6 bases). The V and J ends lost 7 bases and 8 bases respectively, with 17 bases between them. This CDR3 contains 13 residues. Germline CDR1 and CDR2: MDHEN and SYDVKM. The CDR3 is CASNNRGAVGYTF. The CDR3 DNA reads TGTGCCAGCAATAATCGGGGGGCTGTGGGCTACACCTTC.